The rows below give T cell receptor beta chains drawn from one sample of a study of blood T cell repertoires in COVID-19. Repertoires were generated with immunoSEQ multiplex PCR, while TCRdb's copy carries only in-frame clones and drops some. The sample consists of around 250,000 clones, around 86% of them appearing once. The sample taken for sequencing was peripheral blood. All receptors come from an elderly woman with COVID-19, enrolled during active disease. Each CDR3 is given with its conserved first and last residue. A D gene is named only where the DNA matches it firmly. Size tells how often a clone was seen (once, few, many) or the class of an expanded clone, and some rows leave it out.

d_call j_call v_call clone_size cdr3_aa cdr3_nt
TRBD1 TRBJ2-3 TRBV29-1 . CSARQGTDTQYF TGCAGCGCAAGACAGGGTACAGATACGCAGTATTTT
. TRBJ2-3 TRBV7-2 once CASRRGTASTDTQYF TGTGCCAGCAGACGGGGGACAGCCAGCACAGATACGCAGTATTTT
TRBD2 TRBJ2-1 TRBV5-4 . CASSFGLAGGPMLNEQFF TGTGCCAGCAGCTTCGGACTAGCGGGGGGGCCAATGCTCAATGAGCAGTTCTTC
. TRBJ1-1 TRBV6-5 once CASSPGGIENTEAFF TGTGCCAGCAGCCCCGGGGGAATTGAGAACACTGAAGCTTTCTTT
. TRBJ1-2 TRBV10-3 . CAISEGQNYGYTF TGTGCCATCAGTGAGGGCCAGAACTATGGCTACACCTTC
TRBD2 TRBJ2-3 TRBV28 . CASSTPAGGGTDTQYF TGTGCCAGCAGTACCCCAGCGGGGGGGGGAACAGATACGCAGTATTTT
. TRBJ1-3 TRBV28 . CASSWGGTGNTIYF TGTGCCAGCAGTTGGGGGGGAACTGGAAACACCATATATTTT
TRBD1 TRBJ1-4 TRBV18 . CASSPFTGGEKLFF TGTGCCAGCTCACCATTTACAGGGGGAGAAAAACTGTTTTTT
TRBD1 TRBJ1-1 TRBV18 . CASSSGTGFEGTEAFF TGTGCCAGCTCCTCCGGGACAGGGTTCGAGGGCACTGAAGCTTTCTTT
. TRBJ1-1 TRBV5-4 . CASSLVGGGTEAFF TGTGCCAGCAGCTTGGTAGGGGGGGGAACTGAAGCTTTCTTT
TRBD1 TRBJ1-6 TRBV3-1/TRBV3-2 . CASSLRGLDSPLHF TGTGCCAGCAGCCTTAGGGGGCTGGATTCACCCCTCCACTTT
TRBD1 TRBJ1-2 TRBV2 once CASSASGQPNYGYTF TGTGCCAGCAGTGCCTCGGGACAGCCAAACTATGGCTACACCTTC
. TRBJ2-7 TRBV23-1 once CASSQGRRFYEQYF TGCGCCAGCAGTCAAGGGCGCAGATTCTACGAGCAGTACTTC
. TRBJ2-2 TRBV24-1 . CATSDRGPNTGELFF TGTGCCACCAGTGACCGCGGGCCGAACACCGGGGAGCTGTTTTTT
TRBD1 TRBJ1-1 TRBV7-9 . CASSPTGPGAFF TGTGCCAGCAGCCCGACAGGGCCGGGGGCTTTCTTT
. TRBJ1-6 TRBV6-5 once CASSGVEGSPLHF TGTGCCAGCAGCGGGGTGGAGGGTTCACCCCTCCACTTT
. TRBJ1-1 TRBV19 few CASGGSLEAFF TGTGCCAGTGGGGGGTCCTTAGAAGCTTTCTTT
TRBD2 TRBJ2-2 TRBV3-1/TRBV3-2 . CASSPLAGGSTGELFF TGTGCCAGCAGCCCTCTAGCGGGGGGGAGCACCGGGGAGCTGTTTTTT
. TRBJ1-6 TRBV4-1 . CASSSQQGANSPLHF TGCGCCAGCAGCTCCCAGCAGGGTGCCAATTCACCCCTCCACTTT
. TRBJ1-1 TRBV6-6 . CASKPQRATEAFF TGTGCCAGCAAACCGCAGCGGGCCACTGAAGCTTTCTTT
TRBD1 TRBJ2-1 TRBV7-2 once CASSLVNVPGQGRQFF TGTGCCAGCAGCTTAGTGAACGTCCCGGGACAGGGACGGCAGTTCTTC
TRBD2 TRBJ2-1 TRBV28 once CASSLSVLAGGNEQFF TGTGCCAGCAGTTTATCGGTGTTAGCGGGGGGGAATGAGCAGTTCTTC
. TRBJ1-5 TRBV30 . CAWSGRANYNQPQHF TGTGCCTGGAGTGGACGCGCGAACTACAATCAGCCCCAGCATTTT
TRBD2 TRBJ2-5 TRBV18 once CASSPPSSGGQETQYF TGTGCCAGCTCACCACCGTCTAGCGGGGGGCAAGAGACCCAGTACTTC